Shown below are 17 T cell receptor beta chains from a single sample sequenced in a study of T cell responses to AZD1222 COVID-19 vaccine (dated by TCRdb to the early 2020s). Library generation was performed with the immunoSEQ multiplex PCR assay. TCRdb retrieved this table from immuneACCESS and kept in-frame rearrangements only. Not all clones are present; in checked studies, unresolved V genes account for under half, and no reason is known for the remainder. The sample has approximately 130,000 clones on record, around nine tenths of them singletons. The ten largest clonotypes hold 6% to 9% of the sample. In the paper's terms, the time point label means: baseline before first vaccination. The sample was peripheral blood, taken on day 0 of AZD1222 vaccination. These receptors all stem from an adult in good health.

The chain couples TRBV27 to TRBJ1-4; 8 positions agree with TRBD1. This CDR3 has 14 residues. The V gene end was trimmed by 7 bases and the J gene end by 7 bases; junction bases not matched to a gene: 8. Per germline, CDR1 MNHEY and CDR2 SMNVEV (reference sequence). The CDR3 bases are TGTGCCAGCACCCGGACAGGGTTCCTTGAAAAACTGTTTTTT. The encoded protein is CASTRTGFLEKLFF.

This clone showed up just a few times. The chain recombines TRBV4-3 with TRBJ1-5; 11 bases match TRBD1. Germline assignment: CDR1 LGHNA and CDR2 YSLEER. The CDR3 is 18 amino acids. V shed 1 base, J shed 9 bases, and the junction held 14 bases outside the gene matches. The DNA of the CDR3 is TGCGCCAGCAGCCAAGCCCTGTCGGGGACAGGGGGTTTTCGGCCCCAGCATTTT. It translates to CASSQALSGTGGFRPQHF.

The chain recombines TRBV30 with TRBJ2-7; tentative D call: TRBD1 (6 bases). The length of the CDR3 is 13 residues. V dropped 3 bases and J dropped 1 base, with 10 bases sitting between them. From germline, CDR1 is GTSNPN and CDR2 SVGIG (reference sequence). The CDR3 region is CAWSRDTSYEQYF. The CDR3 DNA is TGTGCCTGGAGCCGGGACACTTCCTACGAGCAGTACTTC.

The CDR3 bases are TGTGCCAGCAGTCGATCCTATCAGGGGGAAGAAAAACTGTTTTTT. Protein sequence: CASSRSYQGEEKLFF. V and J are TRBV6-6 and TRBJ1-4, with 7 positions matching TRBD1. V gave up 5 bases and J gave up 8 bases; unmatched junction bases: 11. CDR1 is MNHNY and CDR2 is SVGAGI in the germline V gene (reference sequence). The CDR3 contains 15 residues.

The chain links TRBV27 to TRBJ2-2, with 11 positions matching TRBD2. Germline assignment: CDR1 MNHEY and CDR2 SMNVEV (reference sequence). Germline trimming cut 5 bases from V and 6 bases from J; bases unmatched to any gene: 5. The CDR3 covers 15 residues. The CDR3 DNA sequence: TGTGCCAGCAGTGCACTAGCGGGAGACGCCGGGGAGCTGTTTTTT. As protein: CASSALAGDAGELFF.

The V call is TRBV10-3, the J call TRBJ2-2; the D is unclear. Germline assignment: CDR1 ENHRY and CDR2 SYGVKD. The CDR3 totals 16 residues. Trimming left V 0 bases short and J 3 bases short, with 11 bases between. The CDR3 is CAISESGRVDTGELFF. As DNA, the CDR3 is TGTGCCATCAGTGAGTCGGGCCGGGTTGACACCGGGGAGCTGTTTTTT.

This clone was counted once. The CDR3 DNA reads TGTGCCAGCTCACCGAGGTCGGTGATTGGTCAGCCCCAGCATTTT. It encodes CASSPRSVIGQPQHF. The rearrangement links TRBV18 to TRBJ1-5; D ambiguous. Germline V lookup: CDR1 KGHSH, CDR2 LQKENI. Trimming pared 3 bases from V and 6 bases from J, leaving 15 bases between. There are 15 residues in the CDR3.

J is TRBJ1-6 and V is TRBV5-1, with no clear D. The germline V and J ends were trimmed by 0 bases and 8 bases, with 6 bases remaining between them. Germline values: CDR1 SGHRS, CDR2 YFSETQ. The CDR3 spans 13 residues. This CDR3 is CASSLVGDSPLHF. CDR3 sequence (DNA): TGCGCCAGCAGCTTGGTTGGAGATTCACCCCTCCACTTT.

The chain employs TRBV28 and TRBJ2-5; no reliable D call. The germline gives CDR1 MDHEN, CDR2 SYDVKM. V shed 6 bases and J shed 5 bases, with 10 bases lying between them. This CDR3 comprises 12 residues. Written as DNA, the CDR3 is TGTGCCAGCAGCCCAAGGTGGGAGACCCAGTACTTC. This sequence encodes CASSPRWETQYF. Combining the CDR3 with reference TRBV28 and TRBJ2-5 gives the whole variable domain DVKVTQSSRYLVKRTGEKVFLECVQDMDHENMFWYRQDPGLGLRLIYFSYDVKMKEKGDIPEGYSVSREKKERFSLILESASTNQTSMYLCASSPRWETQYFGPGTRLLVL.

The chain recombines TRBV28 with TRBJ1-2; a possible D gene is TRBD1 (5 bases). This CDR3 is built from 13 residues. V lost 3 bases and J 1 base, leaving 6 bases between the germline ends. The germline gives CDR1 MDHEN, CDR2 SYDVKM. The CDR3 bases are TGTGCCAGCAGTTTGACAGTTAACTATGGCTACACCTTC. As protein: CASSLTVNYGYTF.

Written as DNA, the CDR3 is TGTGCCAGCAGTTTCAGCGGGAGGGTTTTCGGGGAGACCCAGTACTTC. It is translated as CASSFSGRVFGETQYF. The chain carries TRBV28 and TRBJ2-5, with 10 bases matching TRBD2. Germline assignment: CDR1 MDHEN and CDR2 SYDVKM. The CDR3 covers 16 residues. V dropped 3 bases and J dropped 5; count of bases not matched to a gene: 9.

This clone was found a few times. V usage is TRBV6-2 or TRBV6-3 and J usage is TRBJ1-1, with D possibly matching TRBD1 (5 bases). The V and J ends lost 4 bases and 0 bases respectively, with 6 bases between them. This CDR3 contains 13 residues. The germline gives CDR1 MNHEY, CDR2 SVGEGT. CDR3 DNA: TGTGCCAGCAGTTTCAGGGTGAACACTGAAGCTTTCTTT. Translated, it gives CASSFRVNTEAFF.

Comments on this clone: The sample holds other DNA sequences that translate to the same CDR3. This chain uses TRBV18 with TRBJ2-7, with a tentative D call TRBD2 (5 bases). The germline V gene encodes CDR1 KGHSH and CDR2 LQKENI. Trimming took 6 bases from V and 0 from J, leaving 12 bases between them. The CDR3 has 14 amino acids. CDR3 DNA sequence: TGTGCCAGCTCTCCCAGGACTGACTCCTACGAGCAGTACTTC. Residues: CASSPRTDSYEQYF.

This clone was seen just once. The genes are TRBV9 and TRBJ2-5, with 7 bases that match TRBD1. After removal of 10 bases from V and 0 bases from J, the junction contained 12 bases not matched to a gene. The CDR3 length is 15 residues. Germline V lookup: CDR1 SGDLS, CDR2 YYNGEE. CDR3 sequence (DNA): TGTGCCCCGAGGCCGGGCAGGGGGTACCAAGAGACCCAGTACTTC. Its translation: CAPRPGRGYQETQYF.

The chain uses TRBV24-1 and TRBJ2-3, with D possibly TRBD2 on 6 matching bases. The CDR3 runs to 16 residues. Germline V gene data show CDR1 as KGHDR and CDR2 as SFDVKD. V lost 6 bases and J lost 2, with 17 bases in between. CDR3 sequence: CATSLGGREATDTQYF. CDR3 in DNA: TGTGCCACCAGTCTCGGTGGGCGGGAAGCCACAGATACGCAGTATTTT.

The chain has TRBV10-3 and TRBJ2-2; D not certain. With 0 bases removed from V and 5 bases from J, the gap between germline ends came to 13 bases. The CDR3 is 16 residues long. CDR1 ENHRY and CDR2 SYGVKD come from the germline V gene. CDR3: CAISESGQIITGELFF. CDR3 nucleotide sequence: TGTGCCATCAGTGAGTCCGGGCAGATCATTACCGGGGAGCTGTTTTTT.

CDR3 residues: CASSTSGRVTGELFF. CDR3 sequence (DNA): TGTGCCAGCAGCACTAGCGGGAGGGTGACCGGGGAGCTGTTTTTT. This sequence joins TRBV7-2 and TRBJ2-2, with 13 bases fitting TRBD2. The CDR3 has 15 amino acids. Germline loops: CDR1 SGHTA, CDR2 FQGNSA. Trimming at V came to 5 bases and at J to 5 bases, leaving 2 bases not matched to a gene.